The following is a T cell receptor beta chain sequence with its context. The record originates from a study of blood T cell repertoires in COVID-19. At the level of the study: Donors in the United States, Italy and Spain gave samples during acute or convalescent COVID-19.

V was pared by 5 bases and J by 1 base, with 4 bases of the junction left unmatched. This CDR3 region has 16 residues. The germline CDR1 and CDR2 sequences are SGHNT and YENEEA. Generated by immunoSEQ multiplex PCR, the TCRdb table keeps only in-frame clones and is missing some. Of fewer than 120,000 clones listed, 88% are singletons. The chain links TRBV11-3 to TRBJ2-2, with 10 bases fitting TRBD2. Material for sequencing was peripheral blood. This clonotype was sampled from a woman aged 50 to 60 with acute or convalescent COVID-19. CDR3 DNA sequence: TGTGCCAGCAGCGCGGCTAGCGGGAGGAACACCGGGGAGCTGTTTTTT. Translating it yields CASSAASGRNTGELFF. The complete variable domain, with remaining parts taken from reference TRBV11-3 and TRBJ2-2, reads EAGVVQSPRYKIIEKKQPVAFWCNPISGHNTLYWYLQNLGQGPELLIRYENEEAVDDSQLPKDRFSAERLKGVDSTLKIQPAELGDSAVYLCASSAASGRNTGELFFGEGSRLTVL.